This T cell receptor beta chain was profiled in a study of control samples from healthy donors and cancer patients. Germline V gene lookup returns CDR1 GTSNPN and CDR2 SVGIG (reference sequence). This CDR3 region has 15 residues. Trimming pared 0 bases from V and 2 bases from J, leaving 13 bases between. Method: immunoSEQ multiplex PCR; TCRdb's copy keeps in-frame clones and lacks some. The top ten hold approximately 1.5% of the sample, which has 150,000 to 200,000 clones, around nine tenths seen once. The chain has TRBV30 and TRBJ1-2, with TRBD1 as a possible D gene (6 bases). The receptor was derived from a man aged 25-40 years in good health. The sample comprised blood. Written as DNA, the CDR3 is TGTGCCTGGAGTGTAAGGGGGGTTCCGAACTATGGCTACACCTTC. Protein product: CAWSVRGVPNYGYTF. The full variable domain, completed using reference TRBV30 and TRBJ1-2, is SQTIHQWPATLVQPVGSPLSLECTVEGTSNPNLYWYRQAAGRGLQLLFYSVGIGQISSEVPQNLSASRPQDRQFILSSKKLLLSDSGFYLCAWSVRGVPNYGYTFGSGTRLTVV.